This T cell receptor beta chain was captured by sequencing in a study of response to subunit inactivated influenza vaccine (dated by TCRdb to 2017 to 2018). About the investigation overall: Deep quantitative profiling of the T cell receptor repertoire was used in the study to follow responses to a trivalent subunit inactivated influenza vaccine.

Libraries came from RT-PCR. TCRdb lists the instrument as Illumina HiSeq 2500. TCRdb reworked the public reads: Q25 trimming with fastp, MiXCR clone assembly, productive beta chains retained. Each record represents a unique CDR3 protein, reported with the most common genes and DNA among its rows. Present in this sample are about 780,000 distinct CDR3 sequences, 15% to 20% of which were seen just once. The leading ten clones occupy approximately 10% of the sample. Comments on this clonotype: The specificity of this receptor is unknown. Base qualities are not provided; no much larger clone lies one nucleotide away.

Overall study outcomes, separate from this receptor: It was suggested by the authors that each seasonal influenza vaccination may recruit only a limited number of new T cells.

The germline V gene (reference sequence) specifies MNHEY as CDR1 and SMNVEV as CDR2. Including the terminal cysteine and phenylalanine, the CDR3 comprises 16 residues. The read is trimmed to its CDR3 DNA, 48 bases read in frame from base 1. V and J are truncated by 3 bases and 0 bases respectively, leaving an intervening sequence of 9 bases. The sample was PBMCs from blood, taken 5 days after vaccination. This receptor was identified in a man aged 45-65 years who received an inactivated influenza vaccine. Donor details come from another sample of the same person, matched by shared clones. The chain is made from TRBV27 and TRBJ2-6; the best D guess is TRBD1, with 5 bases matching. The nucleotide sequence reads as follows: TGTGCCAGCAGTTTCATAGGACACTCTGGGGCCAACGTCCTGACTTTC. Its protein is CASSFIGHSGANVLTF. Beyond the CDR3, the reference TRBV27 and TRBJ2-6 genes provide the residues; the full variable domain reads: EAQVTQNPRYLITVTGKKLTVTCSQNMNHEYMSWYRQDPGLGLRQIYYSMNVEVTDKGDVPEGYKVSRKEKRNFPLILESPSPNQTSLYFCASSFIGHSGANVLTFGAGSRLTVL.